This TCR beta chain originates from a study of T-cell reconstitution after alpha-beta-depleted transplantation in children. Preparation of the TCRbeta library involved a method that used unique molecular identifiers. TCRdb analysed the PCR reads with MiXCR anew, one entry per CDR3 protein. The sample carries about 870,000 distinct CDR3 sequences, roughly 15% recorded once. The sequenced sample was PBMCs, mostly from graft donor cells, obtained 360 days after TCRalphabeta/CD19-depleted stem cell transplant. The sequence came from a male patient aged 5 to 17 who had a stem cell transplant for acute lymphoblastic leukemia, so the T cells may come from the graft donor.

DNA of the CDR3: TGTGCCAGCAGCTTTCCTTTAGCGGGACGTCAACAGTTCTTC. Translating gives CASSFPLAGRQQFF. The V and J genes are TRBV11-2 and TRBJ2-1; 8 bases line up with TRBD2. This CDR3 is built from 14 residues. J lost 13 bases, V lost 3 bases, and 11 bases had no gene match. From germline, CDR1 is SGHAT and CDR2 FQNNGV.